The 21 T cell receptor beta chains below come from one sample, sequenced in a study of OX40 agonist ivuxolimab in advanced cancers. The repertoire was sequenced with immunoSEQ multiplex PCR; TCRdb's copy has only in-frame clones and lacks some. The profile covers about 100,000 clones, with 85% to 90% appearing a single time and around 1.6% taken by the ten largest. Sequencing was performed on CD4+ or CD8+ T cells sorted from blood, taken in a trial of the OX40 agonist ivuxolimab. These receptor sequences come from an adult with an advanced solid tumor such as melanoma, head and neck, liver or kidney cancer.

V usage is TRBV11-2 and J usage is TRBJ2-2; 8 positions agree with TRBD1. Germline V gives CDR1 SGHAT, CDR2 FQNNGV. The CDR3 extends over 15 amino acids. Trimming at V came to 3 bases and at J to 7 bases, leaving 7 bases not matched to a gene. The CDR3 DNA reads as TGTGCCAGCAGCTTTGGCAGGGGGCCTGTCGGGGAGCTGTTTTTT. Protein product: CASSFGRGPVGELFF.

The chain joins TRBV10-3 to TRBJ2-1; 10 bases are a match to TRBD2. The V gene's germline CDR1 is ENHRY and CDR2 SYGVKD. Unmatched junction bases numbered 10, after V lost 11 bases and J lost 9 bases. CDR3 size: 13 residues. CDR3 in DNA: TGTGCCGTCCGTAGCGGGAGGTCGGGTGAGCAGTTCTTC. Amino acid sequence: CAVRSGRSGEQFF.

This clone appeared a single time. V usage is TRBV6-5 and J usage is TRBJ1-1; tentative D call: TRBD1 (5 bases). The V end was cut by 5 bases, the J end by 9 bases, with 16 bases between. This CDR3 region has 13 residues. Germline V lookup: CDR1 MNHEY, CDR2 SVGAGI. CDR3 DNA: TGTGCCAGCAGTGCGACGGGGACGGCAAAAGCTTTCTTT. Translation: CASSATGTAKAFF.

V gene TRBV5-1 combines with J gene TRBJ1-6; 7 bases map to TRBD1. The CDR3 extends over 15 amino acids. J lost 9 bases, V lost 4 bases, and 10 bases had no gene match. Germline lookup yields CDR1 SGHRS and CDR2 YFSETQ. The DNA for the CDR3 is TGCGCCAGCAGCCGGGAGGGGGCTAAGGGTTCACCCCTCCACTTT. Amino acids: CASSREGAKGSPLHF.

The V call is TRBV19, the J call TRBJ2-5, with 12 nucleotides matching TRBD2. This CDR3 is built from 15 residues. Trimming removed 5 bases from V and 2 bases from J; junction bases left unmatched: 3. Germline V gene sequence: CDR1 LNHDA, CDR2 SQIVND (reference sequence). CDR3 in amino acids: CASSRTSGKQETQYF. DNA for the CDR3: TGTGCCAGTAGTCGGACTAGCGGGAAGCAAGAGACCCAGTACTTC.

The chain combines TRBV19 with TRBJ1-3, with 12 bases identical to TRBD1. CDR1 and CDR2 from the germline V gene are LNHDA and SQIVND (reference sequence). This CDR3 is built from 16 residues. Trimming at V came to 3 bases and at J to 2 bases, leaving 2 bases not matched to a gene. The CDR3 sequence is CASSMGQGATGNTIYF. In nucleotides, the CDR3 is TGTGCCAGTAGTATGGGACAGGGGGCGACTGGAAACACCATATATTTT.

The chain carries TRBV30 and TRBJ2-7; 7 bases are a match to TRBD1. Germline loops: CDR1 GTSNPN, CDR2 SVGIG (reference sequence). Trimming removed 0 bases from V and 2 bases from J; junction bases left unmatched: 7. This CDR3 spans 15 amino acids. CDR3 sequence reads: CAWSVHPTGAYEQYF. DNA of the CDR3: TGTGCCTGGAGTGTACACCCCACAGGGGCCTACGAGCAGTACTTC.

The V gene is TRBV20-1, the J gene TRBJ2-3, with D unresolved. Looked up from germline, CDR1 is DFQATT and CDR2 is SNEGSKA (reference sequence). Deletions cut 0 bases from V and 12 bases from J, with 10 bases between. The CDR3 runs 11 residues. The CDR3 reads CSARESYYQYF. The DNA of the CDR3 is TGCAGTGCTAGAGAGTCGTATTATCAGTATTTT.

V gene TRBV30 combines with J gene TRBJ2-2; weak D call: TRBD1 (5 bases). Germline V lookup: CDR1 GTSNPN, CDR2 SVGIG (reference sequence). Trimming pared 0 bases from V and 1 base from J, leaving 12 bases between. This CDR3 region has 16 residues. This CDR3 is CAWSVPITGNTGELFF. The CDR3 nucleotides read TGTGCCTGGAGTGTTCCAATTACAGGGAACACCGGGGAGCTGTTTTTT.

The CDR3 coding sequence is TGTGCCAGCAGCTTACGGGGGGTTGCTTCTCAAGAGACCCAGTACTTC. Translation: CASSLRGVASQETQYF. The chain joins TRBV11-3 to TRBJ2-5; TRBD2 matches at 7 bases. V dropped 2 bases and J dropped 2; count of bases not matched to a gene: 8. There are 16 residues in the CDR3. Germline lookup yields CDR1 SGHNT and CDR2 YENEEA.

The CDR3 nucleotides are TGTGCCAGCAGCGCGACGGGGAGTTCTGAAAACATTCAGTACTTC. This translates into CASSATGSSENIQYF. This sequence joins TRBV6-5 and TRBJ2-4, with a weak D call TRBD2 (5 bases). The germline V gene encodes CDR1 MNHEY and CDR2 SVGAGI. Trimming pared 6 bases from V and 5 bases from J, leaving 17 bases between. The CDR3 runs 15 residues.

The V and J genes are TRBV6-5 and TRBJ2-1; 11 nucleotides line up with TRBD2. Germline trimming cut 6 bases from V and 6 bases from J; bases unmatched to any gene: 7. CDR1 and CDR2 from the germline V gene are MNHEY and SVGAGI. The CDR3 spans 15 residues. CDR3 protein: CASSRLAGRGNEQFF. The CDR3 DNA reads TGTGCCAGCAGCCGACTAGCGGGGCGGGGCAATGAGCAGTTCTTC.

The V gene is TRBV27, the J gene TRBJ1-1; D is possibly TRBD1 (6 bases). Trimming removed 10 bases from V and 1 base from J, with 13 bases in between. The CDR3 consists of 13 residues. CDR1 is MNHEY, CDR2 SMNVEV, per germline (reference sequence). CDR3: CANQRGGNTEAFF. The CDR3 region has the DNA TGTGCCAACCAGAGGGGGGGGAACACTGAAGCTTTCTTT.

V and J are TRBV30 and TRBJ2-5; D is perhaps TRBD1 (8 bases). The assigned J gene may be wrong: the sequence end matches TRBJ2-7 better. Germline assignment: CDR1 GTSNPN and CDR2 SVGIG (reference sequence). This CDR3 region has 16 residues. CDR3 region: CAWSPPGPTGGDEQYF. As DNA, the CDR3 is TGTGCCTGGAGTCCCCCAGGTCCCACAGGGGGGGACGAGCAGTACTTC.

The chain employs TRBV7-9 and TRBJ2-1; D is unresolved. Germline CDR1 is SEHNR and CDR2 is FQNEAQ (reference sequence). The CDR3 runs 14 residues. Deletions cut 4 bases from V and 2 bases from J, with 9 bases between. The chain's CDR3 is CASSWARAYNEQFF. CDR3 in DNA: TGTGCCAGCAGCTGGGCCCGAGCCTACAATGAGCAGTTCTTC.

The rearrangement links TRBV7-9 to TRBJ1-4, with D unclear. The ends were cut back, 4 bases at V and 10 bases at J, with 16 bases in the middle. The germline V gene encodes CDR1 SEHNR and CDR2 FQNEAQ (reference sequence). This CDR3 region has 14 residues. The CDR3 sequence: CASSSTEVKGKLFF. The CDR3 DNA sequence: TGTGCCAGCAGCTCTACTGAAGTGAAAGGAAAACTGTTTTTT.

The genes are TRBV30 and TRBJ1-5; no clear D. Trimming cost V 1 base and J 0 bases, with 7 bases left between them. CDR3 length: 14 amino acids. CDR1 is GTSNPN, CDR2 SVGIG, per germline (reference sequence). This CDR3 is CAWSAGISNQPQHF. The CDR3 coding sequence is TGTGCCTGGAGTGCCGGTATTAGCAATCAGCCCCAGCATTTT.

This chain connects TRBV5-1 to TRBJ2-3; TRBD2 matches at 7 bases. The V gene end was trimmed by 1 base and the J gene end by 2 bases; junction bases not matched to a gene: 13. Germline V gene data show CDR1 as SGHRS and CDR2 as YFSETQ. This CDR3 has 18 residues. CDR3 sequence reads: CASSLSPSARGYTDTQYF. The DNA for the CDR3 is TGCGCCAGCAGCTTGTCGCCCTCGGCGCGGGGGTACACAGATACGCAGTATTTT.

The chain has TRBV2 and TRBJ1-6; D unresolved. CDR3 length: 12 residues. Germline CDR1 reads SNHLY; CDR2 reads FYNNEI. V lost 4 bases and J 8 bases, leaving 6 bases between the germline ends. CDR3 sequence (DNA): TGTGCCAGCAGTGCCTACTATTCACCCCTCCACTTT. Amino acids: CASSAYYSPLHF.

The J gene is TRBJ2-3, the V gene TRBV5-1; 9 bases are shared with TRBD2. Germline CDR1 SGHRS, CDR2 YFSETQ. CDR3 size: 15 residues. Losses at the gene ends were 2 bases for V and 0 bases for J; bases not matched to a gene: 1. The DNA of the CDR3 is TGCGCCAGCAGCTTAACTAGCGGGAGCACAGATACGCAGTATTTT. This codes for CASSLTSGSTDTQYF.

The chain couples TRBV5-1 to TRBJ2-5; tentative D call: TRBD1 (6 bases). There are 14 residues in the CDR3. The V gene lost 4 bases and the J gene lost 5 bases, with 15 bases spanning the gap. The germline CDR1 and CDR2 sequences are SGHRS and YFSETQ. The CDR3 sequence: CASSPPGASETQYF. The CDR3 nucleotides read TGCGCCAGCAGCCCCCCAGGGGCCTCCGAGACCCAGTACTTC.